The present T cell receptor (beta chain) was sequenced within a study of beta chain features in type 1 diabetes. Isolated RNA was reverse transcribed in full, so expressed TCRB transcripts were sequenced. Naive, central memory and regulatory T cell samples came to a mean of approximately 3.57 million reads. Data came from immunoSEQ multiplex PCR; TCRdb stores just in-frame clones and leaves some out. Of about 900,000 clones listed, roughly a sixth are singletons. This CDR3 has 14 residues. Trimming cost V 3 bases and J 5 bases, with 11 bases left between them. Looked up from germline, CDR1 is SGHNT and CDR2 is YENEEA. Naive, central memory, regulatory and stem cell-like memory cells within the CD4+ compartment were sorted using CD45RO/CCR7/CD25/CD127/CD95/CD27.

The receptor was isolated from a woman under 30 in good health. The chain uses TRBV11-3 and TRBJ1-5; D gene unclear. The sequencing sample was made of naive CD4+ T cells from blood. CDR3 residues: CASSLILGHQPQHF. The CDR3 DNA reads as TGTGCCAGCAGCTTGATTCTAGGCCATCAGCCCCAGCATTTT.